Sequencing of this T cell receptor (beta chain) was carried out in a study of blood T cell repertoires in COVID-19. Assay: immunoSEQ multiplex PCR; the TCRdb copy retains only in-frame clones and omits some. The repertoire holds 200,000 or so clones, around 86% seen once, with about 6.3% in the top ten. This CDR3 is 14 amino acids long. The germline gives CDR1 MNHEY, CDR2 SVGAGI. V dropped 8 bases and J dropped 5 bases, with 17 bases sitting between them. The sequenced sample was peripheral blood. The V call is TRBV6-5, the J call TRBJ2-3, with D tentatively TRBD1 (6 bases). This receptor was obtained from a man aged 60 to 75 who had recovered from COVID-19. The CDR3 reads CASRQGKWVDTQYF. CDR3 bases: TGTGCCAGCCGTCAGGGGAAGTGGGTAGATACGCAGTATTTT.